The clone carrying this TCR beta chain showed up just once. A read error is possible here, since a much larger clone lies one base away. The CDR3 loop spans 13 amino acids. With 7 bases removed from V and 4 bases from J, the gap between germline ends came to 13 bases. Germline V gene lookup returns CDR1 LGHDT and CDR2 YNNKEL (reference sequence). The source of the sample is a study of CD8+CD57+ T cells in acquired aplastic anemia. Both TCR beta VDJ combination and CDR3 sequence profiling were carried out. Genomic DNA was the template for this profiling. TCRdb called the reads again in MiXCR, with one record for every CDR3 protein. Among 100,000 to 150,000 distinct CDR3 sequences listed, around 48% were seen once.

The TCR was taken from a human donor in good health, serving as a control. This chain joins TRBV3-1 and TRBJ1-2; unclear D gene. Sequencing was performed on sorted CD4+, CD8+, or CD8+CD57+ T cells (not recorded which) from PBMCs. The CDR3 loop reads CASNLRQSYGYTF. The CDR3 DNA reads TGTGCCAGCAACCTTAGACAAAGCTATGGCTACACCTTC.